This is a list of T cell receptor beta chains from one sample in a study of tumor T cells in aggressive B-cell lymphoma. Profiling relied on immunoSEQ multiplex PCR, and the TCRdb table lists in-frame clones only, not all of them. The table shows over 1,500 clones, with more than 85% occurring only once. Sequenced: tumor tissue. The receptors originated from an adult with diffuse large B cell lymphoma. Each CDR3 is given with its conserved first and last residue.

J gene: TRBJ1-2
V gene: TRBV5-4
CDR3 protein: CASSLTGRYGYTF

J gene: TRBJ2-3
V gene: TRBV30
CDR3 protein: CAWHTIDTQYF

J gene: TRBJ2-1
V gene: TRBV28
CDR3 protein: CASSSLAGGNEQFF

J gene: TRBJ2-7
V gene: TRBV7-3
CDR3 protein: CASSLDGGGSYEQYF

J gene: TRBJ2-1
V gene: TRBV2
CDR3 protein: CASSELGGRGQFF

J gene: TRBJ2-1
V gene: TRBV9
CDR3 protein: CASSFRGIGWSEQFF

J gene: TRBJ2-2
V gene: TRBV9
CDR3 protein: CASSVARETLASGELFF

J gene: TRBJ1-6
V gene: TRBV7-2
CDR3 protein: CASSFTGTGDSPLHF

J gene: TRBJ2-7
V gene: TRBV7-9
CDR3 protein: CASTSTPGDLYEQYF

J gene: TRBJ2-7
V gene: TRBV28
CDR3 protein: CASSPAYEQYF

J gene: TRBJ1-1
V gene: TRBV27
CDR3 protein: CASSLGGADTEAFF

J gene: TRBJ2-3
V gene: TRBV4-3
CDR3 protein: CASSQDTGVSTDTQYF

J gene: TRBJ1-3
V gene: TRBV30
CDR3 protein: CAWNDRAGNTIYF

J gene: TRBJ2-7
V gene: TRBV4-2
CDR3 protein: CASSQDLGSEGYEQYF

J gene: TRBJ1-1
V gene: TRBV19
CDR3 protein: CASSTDRNTEAFF

J gene: TRBJ2-5
V gene: TRBV27
CDR3 protein: CASSLKGDPQETQYF

J gene: TRBJ1-1
V gene: TRBV2
CDR3 protein: CASGAGGWTEAFF

J gene: TRBJ2-1
V gene: TRBV5-1
CDR3 protein: CASSPRSGSYNEQFF

J gene: TRBJ1-1
V gene: TRBV5-5
CDR3 protein: CASSDSGLYSEAFF

J gene: TRBJ2-5
V gene: TRBV2
CDR3 protein: CASSGGLAKQETQYF

J gene: TRBJ1-4
V gene: TRBV5-6
CDR3 protein: CASTRRGGDEKLFF

J gene: TRBJ2-1
V gene: TRBV5-1
CDR3 protein: CASGSKSSYNEQFF

J gene: TRBJ2-2
V gene: TRBV6-5
CDR3 protein: CANSYSSGGATGELFF